This TCR beta chain was captured in a study of shared clonotypes between healthy human individuals. This clone was detected once. Antigen specificity is unknown. CDR3 length equals 15 residues. V trimming: 6 bases; J trimming: 1 base; junction bases outside the gene matches: 7. Germline loops: CDR1 KGHSH, CDR2 LQKENI. Generated by immunoSEQ multiplex PCR, the TCRdb table keeps only in-frame clones and is missing some. The repertoire holds around 1.6 million clones, with approximately 98% as singletons. The study, taken as a whole, reports: Memory subsets generally showed smaller estimated richness than naive subsets did. Rarefaction analysis demonstrated incomplete sorted-subset sequencing notwithstanding large depth.

Sequenced material: naive CD4+ T cells sorted from blood. Subset indicated: CD45RA+ positively selected. J is TRBJ2-3 and V is TRBV18; 7 nucleotides agree with TRBD1. The TCR comes from a man aged 25 to 40 in good health. CDR3 protein: CASSGRGSGTDTQYF. The CDR3 bases are TGTGCCAGCTCGGGCAGGGGGTCGGGCACAGATACGCAGTATTTT.